The 24 T cell receptor beta chains listed next were all sequenced from one sample in a study of Graves' ophthalmopathy and Graves' hyperthyroidism. Amplification from RNA transcripts yielded the TCR beta CDR3 regions. First-round RT-PCR relied on HTBI primers, and a second-round multiplex PCR came next. TCRdb redid the calling of the multiplex PCR reads with MiXCR, one entry per CDR3 protein. Of about 500,000 distinct CDR3 sequences in the sample, roughly 14% were seen once. The sample taken for sequencing was blood. These receptor sequences come from a young woman with Graves' ophthalmopathy.

This clonotype was counted ten times or more. The rearrangement links TRBV12-3 or TRBV12-4 to TRBJ1-1; D is ambiguous. V lost 3 bases and J lost 0, with 8 bases in between. CDR3 length: 14 amino acids. This CDR3 reads CASSFEGVNTEAFF. The CDR3 DNA reads TGTGCCAGCAGTTTTGAGGGAGTGAACACTGAAGCTTTCTTT.

In its sample, this clonotype was seen many times. The chain has TRBV10-3 and TRBJ2-5, with D possibly matching TRBD2 (6 bases). Germline V CDR1 and CDR2: ENHRY, SYGVKD. The CDR3 has 14 amino acids. V lost 7 bases and J 1 base, leaving 13 bases between the germline ends. For the CDR3, the DNA is TGTGCCATCAACTCCGGGACTTTCCAAGAGACCCAGTACTTC. As protein: CAINSGTFQETQYF.

This clonotype was observed many times. The rearrangement uses TRBV5-1 and TRBJ2-2; 8 nucleotides match TRBD1. CDR3 length equals 16 residues. V lost 2 bases and J lost 1; bases outside the gene matches: 4. CDR1 and CDR2 from the germline V gene are SGHRS and YFSETQ. The CDR3 nucleotides read TGCGCCAGCAGCTTTTGGACAGGGCAGAACACCGGGGAGCTGTTTTTT. Translating it yields CASSFWTGQNTGELFF.

This clonotype was picked up a small number of times. The chain carries TRBV6-1 and TRBJ2-7; 9 bases fit TRBD1. CDR1 and CDR2 from the germline V gene are MNHNS and SASEGT. This CDR3 spans 15 amino acids. V was clipped by 5 bases and J by 3 bases; unmatched bases: 8. The DNA for the CDR3 is TGTGCCAGCAGTCGACCGGGACAGGGTTTCTACGAGCAGTACTTC. Translated: CASSRPGQGFYEQYF.

The chain carries TRBV6-5 and TRBJ2-5, with TRBD2 matching 9 bases. This CDR3 has 15 amino acids. V gave up 2 bases and J gave up 4 bases; unmatched junction bases: 5. Germline CDR1 reads MNHEY; CDR2 reads SVGAGI. Here the CDR3 DNA reads TGTGCCAGCAGTTACGGCGGGGGGGCGAGAGAGACCCAGTACTTC. Translation gives CASSYGGGARETQYF.

This clonotype appeared many times. The chain links TRBV20-1 to TRBJ2-7; 12 bases align to TRBD2. CDR1 is DFQATT and CDR2 is SNEGSKA in the germline V gene (reference sequence). The CDR3 extends over 13 amino acids. J was trimmed by 4 bases and V by 3 bases; bases with no gene match: 1. The CDR3 protein is CSARGTSGYEQYF. The CDR3 nucleotides are TGCAGTGCTAGGGGGACTAGCGGGTACGAGCAGTACTTC.

This clonotype has ten or more counts. The CDR3: CSATDVGQETQYF. The CDR3 region has the DNA TGCAGTGCTACCGACGTGGGGCAAGAGACCCAGTACTTC. V gene TRBV20-1 combines with J gene TRBJ2-5; D not certain. Looked up from germline, CDR1 is DFQATT and CDR2 is SNEGSKA (reference sequence). V lost 4 bases and J 2 bases, leaving 11 bases between the germline ends. This CDR3 comprises 13 residues.

This clonotype was detected ten times or more. The chain links TRBV11-2 to TRBJ1-5; the match to TRBD1 covers 9 bases. This CDR3 is 17 amino acids long. The V gene end was trimmed by 5 bases and the J gene end by 5 bases; junction bases not matched to a gene: 13. Germline V gene data show CDR1 as SGHAT and CDR2 as FQNNGV. This CDR3 reads CASSHEDDRGSDQPQHF. DNA for the CDR3: TGTGCCAGCAGCCACGAGGACGACAGGGGGTCGGATCAGCCCCAGCATTTT. The entire variable domain, with the rest obtained from reference TRBV11-2 and TRBJ1-5, is as follows: EAGVAQSPRYKIIEKRQSVAFWCNPISGHATLYWYQQILGQGPKLLIQFQNNGVVDDSQLPKDRFSAERLKGVDSTLKIQPAKLEDSAVYLCASSHEDDRGSDQPQHFGDGTRLSIL.

This clonotype was seen repeatedly, ten times or more. The rearrangement links TRBV19 to TRBJ1-1, with TRBD1 as a possible D gene (6 bases). The V end lost 3 bases, the J end lost 4 bases, and 12 bases lay between the germline ends. Germline assignment: CDR1 LNHDA and CDR2 SQIVND (reference sequence). The CDR3 runs 14 residues. DNA of the CDR3: TGTGCCAGTAGTATCGGGGGGCACCCCACTGAAGCTTTCTTT. This sequence encodes CASSIGGHPTEAFF.

The chain joins TRBV4-1 to TRBJ2-3; D unresolved. V gave up 7 bases and J gave up 2 bases, with 19 bases separating them. This CDR3 contains 16 residues. The germline CDR1 and CDR2 sequences are MGHRA and YSYEKL. The CDR3 protein is CASTPKFLGNTDTQYF. The CDR3 region has the DNA TGCGCCAGCACCCCCAAGTTCTTGGGCAACACAGATACGCAGTATTTT.

This clonotype has ten or more counts. The chain carries TRBV6-1 and TRBJ1-1; 7 bases align to TRBD1. Germline loops: CDR1 MNHNS, CDR2 SASEGT. The CDR3 totals 14 residues. With V trimmed by 6 bases and J by 7 bases, 11 bases remained unmatched. In nucleotides, the CDR3 is TGTGCCAGCAGCGACCAAGGGGGCGTTGGTGAAGCTTTCTTT. Amino acid sequence: CASSDQGGVGEAFF.

The J gene is TRBJ1-5, the V gene TRBV2; D is possibly TRBD1 (5 bases). Germline V lookup: CDR1 SNHLY, CDR2 FYNNEI. The CDR3 is 15 amino acids. Trimming left V 4 bases short and J 4 bases short, with 14 bases between. CDR3 sequence (DNA): TGTGCCAGCAGTGTGGATCAGGGTTTGAATCAGCCCCAGCATTTT. As protein: CASSVDQGLNQPQHF.

CDR3: CATSGQGMYQPQHF. CDR3 bases: TGTGCCACCTCGGGACAGGGGATGTATCAGCCCCAGCATTTT. This chain joins TRBV24-1 and TRBJ1-5; 10 bases map to TRBD1. Losses at the gene ends were 9 bases for V and 5 bases for J; bases not matched to a gene: 6. Germline values: CDR1 KGHDR, CDR2 SFDVKD. CDR3 size: 14 residues.

This clonotype came up a few times. The chain recombines TRBV27 with TRBJ2-2; 8 bases match TRBD2. The CDR3 has 18 amino acids. The germline V gene has CDR1 MNHEY and CDR2 SMNVEV (reference sequence). The V segment lost 4 bases and the J segment 6 bases; nucleotides outside the gene matches: 16. The CDR3 reads CASSSPPGLVISPGELFF. The CDR3 DNA sequence: TGTGCCAGCAGTTCCCCACCGGGACTAGTCATTAGTCCCGGGGAGCTGTTTTTT.

This clonotype has a count of ten or more. The J gene is TRBJ2-5, the V gene TRBV7-3, with no clear D. The germline V gene encodes CDR1 SGHTA and CDR2 FQGTGA. V was trimmed by 5 bases and J by 7 bases, leaving 20 bases between them. The CDR3 sequence is 15 residues long. DNA for the CDR3: TGTGCCAGCAGCCCCCGGTGCGGATGCCTAGGGACCCAGTACTTC. As protein: CASSPRCGCLGTQYF.

Points on this clonotype: A read error may explain this, as a much larger clone is one base away. The chain couples TRBV6-1 to TRBJ1-1, with D tentatively TRBD1 (6 bases). Per germline, CDR1 MNHNS and CDR2 SASEGT. CDR3 size: 15 residues. CDR3 protein: CASSDLGGGLAEACF. The CDR3 DNA reads TGTGCCAGCAGTGACTTGGGGGGCGGTTTGGCTGAAGCTTGCTTT.

The rearrangement joins TRBV20-1 to TRBJ1-6; D unclear. The CDR3 consists of 13 residues. The germline V and J ends were trimmed by 1 base and 7 bases, with 8 bases remaining between them. Germline CDR1 reads DFQATT; CDR2 reads SNEGSKA (reference sequence). The CDR3 reads CSARGRANSPLHF. The CDR3 DNA sequence: TGCAGTGCTAGAGGTCGGGCAAATTCACCCCTCCACTTT.

This clonotype has only a few counts. The gene calls are TRBV14 and TRBJ2-5; D gene ambiguous. The germline V gene has CDR1 SGHDN and CDR2 FVKESK. Trimming took 2 bases from V and 4 from J, leaving 8 bases between them. CDR3 length: 13 residues. CDR3 protein: CASSQYVRETQYF. Here the CDR3 DNA reads TGTGCCAGCAGCCAATACGTCCGAGAGACCCAGTACTTC.

At least ten counts were recorded for this clonotype. This chain connects TRBV6-5 to TRBJ1-1, with D possibly being TRBD1 (5 bases). Trimming stripped 3 bases from V and 0 bases from J, with 11 bases between. The CDR3 loop spans 15 amino acids. Germline V CDR1 and CDR2: MNHEY, SVGAGI. CDR3 coding DNA: TGTGCCAGCAGTTATTTGGACATCTTGAACACTGAAGCTTTCTTT. Protein sequence: CASSYLDILNTEAFF.

DNA of the CDR3: TGCAGTGCTAGAGCCCCAGGGGAAGATTCGCAGCCCCAGCATTTT. Protein sequence: CSARAPGEDSQPQHF. The chain has TRBV20-1 and TRBJ1-5; possible D gene TRBD1, 6 bases. V was pared by 1 base and J by 7 bases, with 17 bases between. The length of the CDR3 is 15 residues. CDR1 and CDR2 from the germline V gene are DFQATT and SNEGSKA (reference sequence).

Regarding this clonotype: Being one base from a much bigger clone, this may be a read error. The J gene is TRBJ2-2, the V gene TRBV7-9, with a possible D match to TRBD1 (5 bases). CDR1 SEHNR and CDR2 FQNEAQ come from the germline V gene (reference sequence). This CDR3 has 13 amino acids. The V gene lost 8 bases and the J gene lost 4 bases, with 11 bases spanning the gap. The CDR3: CASYHRTTGELFF. CDR3 bases: TGTGCCAGCTACCACAGGACCACCGGGGAGCTGTTTTTT.

The DNA of the CDR3 is TGTGCCAGCAGCCGTAAACTAGCGGGGGGCCAAGAGACCCAGTACTTC. The encoded protein is CASSRKLAGGQETQYF. The V and J genes are TRBV3-1 and TRBJ2-5; TRBD2 matches at 12 bases. The CDR3 is 16 amino acids. V lost 4 bases and J lost 1; bases outside the gene matches: 4. Germline lookup yields CDR1 LGHDT and CDR2 YNNKEL (reference sequence).

This clonotype appeared many times. The chain links TRBV7-2 to TRBJ1-6, with TRBD1 matching over 8 bases. After removal of 2 bases from V and 9 bases from J, the junction contained 3 bases not matched to a gene. CDR3 length: 14 residues. Germline V gives CDR1 SGHTA, CDR2 FQGNSA. CDR3 residues: CASSLNDRGSPLHF. The CDR3, as DNA: TGTGCCAGCAGCTTAAACGACAGGGGTTCACCCCTCCACTTT. Combining the CDR3 with reference TRBV7-2 and TRBJ1-6 gives the whole variable domain GAGVSQSPSNKVTEKGKDVELRCDPISGHTALYWYRQSLGQGLEFLIYFQGNSAPDKSGLPSDRFSAERTGGSVSTLTIQRTQQEDSAVYLCASSLNDRGSPLHFGNGTRLTVT.

This clonotype was recorded at least ten times. This sequence joins TRBV4-1 and TRBJ1-5; D is uncertain. The CDR3 loop spans 14 amino acids. The germline gives CDR1 MGHRA, CDR2 YSYEKL. Trimming removed 0 bases at V and 6 bases at J, with 9 bases between. CDR3 sequence (DNA): TGCGCCAGCAGCCAAGAAATGGGAGGTCAGCCCCAGCATTTT. This sequence encodes CASSQEMGGQPQHF.